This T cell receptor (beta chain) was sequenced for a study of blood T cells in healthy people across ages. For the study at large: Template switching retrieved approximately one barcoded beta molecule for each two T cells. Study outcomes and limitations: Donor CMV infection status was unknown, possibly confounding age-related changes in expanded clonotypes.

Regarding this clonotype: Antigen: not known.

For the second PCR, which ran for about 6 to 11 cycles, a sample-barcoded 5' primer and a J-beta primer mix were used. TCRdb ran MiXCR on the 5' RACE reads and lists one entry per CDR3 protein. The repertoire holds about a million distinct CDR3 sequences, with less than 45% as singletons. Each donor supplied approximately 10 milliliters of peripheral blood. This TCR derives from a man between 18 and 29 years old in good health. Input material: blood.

In DNA form, the CDR3 reads TGTGCCATCAGTGAAGGGGGAACTAATGAAAAACTGTTTTTT. Residues: CAISEGGTNEKLFF. The J gene is TRBJ1-4, the V gene TRBV10-3, with TRBD1 as a possible D gene (6 bases). Trimming shortened V by 3 bases and J by 1 base, and 6 bases separated the two germline ends. This CDR3 spans 14 amino acids. Germline V gene data show CDR1 as ENHRY and CDR2 as SYGVKD.